This TCR beta chain was identified in a study of blood T cell repertoires in COVID-19. Study in general: T cells, B-cell-depleted T cells, or PBMCs supplied cDNA or gDNA.

Assignments of participants to cohorts depended upon their own reported clinical history. In Cohort 3, a recovered donor had either two negative PCRs, clearance, or symptom resolution. The CDR3 has 17 residues. Germline V gene lookup returns CDR1 SGHRS and CDR2 YFSETQ. The junction had 14 bases not matched to a gene; V was cut back by 4 bases and J by 8 bases. Authors' data handling: Amplification with reference gene primers provided the estimates of nucleated cell counts. TCRdb keeps only in-frame clones here, not all; method: immunoSEQ multiplex PCR. V and J calls and clone size are copied from that table; D and trimming were computed from the DNA. The sample holds approximately 260,000 clones, 85% to 90% seen once.

This receptor was obtained from a woman aged 55-69 years who had recovered from COVID-19. The sequencing sample was made of PBMCs or T cells enriched from blood (not recorded which). The V and J genes are TRBV5-1 and TRBJ2-1; 11 positions match TRBD2. CDR3 loop: CASSENVLAGGLYEQFF. The CDR3 coding sequence is TGCGCCAGCAGCGAAAACGTTCTAGCGGGAGGCCTGTATGAGCAGTTCTTC.